The entry that follows covers one T cell receptor (beta chain) sequence. The sample is drawn from a study of blood T cell repertoires in COVID-19. At the level of the study: Samples came from the United States, Italy and Spain, spanning acute and convalescent COVID-19. Sources were T cells, B-cell-depleted T cells, or PBMCs; the material itself was cDNA or gDNA.

The CDR3 runs 14 residues. Germline V gene lookup returns CDR1 SGHRS and CDR2 YFSETQ. V shed 4 bases and J shed 3 bases, with 13 bases lying between them. Original data processing: Cell counts per sample came from amplifying reference gene primers. Sequencing was performed with immunoSEQ multiplex PCR; in TCRdb, only in-frame clones are kept and a portion is missing. V, J and clone size were drawn from that table, and D and trimming were deduced from the DNA. The sample contains about 92,000 clones, around 80% of which appear only once. The source of this sequence is a man aged 50-60 years who had recovered from COVID-19. The sequenced sample was peripheral blood. The gene calls are TRBV5-1 and TRBJ1-2; D unresolved. The CDR3 DNA is TGCGCCAGCAGCATGGGCGAGACTCACTATGGCTACACCTTC. This encodes CASSMGETHYGYTF.